This paragraph reports one T cell receptor (beta chain). What it binds is unknown. A junction end diverges from the germline sequence, so it may reflect a read error. The data were obtained in a study of tumor-infiltrating lymphocytes in primary liver carcinoma. General study findings and limits: Only about 7-24% of top clones were detected in all five tumor regions.

cDNA specific to TCR beta was made from roughly 500 ng of total RNA, with a constant-region primer employed for priming. Sequencing libraries for TCR beta derived from three nested multiplex PCR rounds that used slightly modified ARM-PCR. TCRdb reprocessed the multiplex PCR reads via MiXCR and lists one record per CDR3 protein. There are about 84,000 distinct CDR3 sequences in the sample; around 70% occur only once, and roughly a fifth lies in the top ten. Co-extracted RNA and DNA came from around 18-30 mg of unsorted bulk tissue. The receptor's source is a man aged 40-55 years with primary liver carcinoma and hepatitis B virus infection. Sequencing input: liver tumor tissue from sampling region 1. Documented subset: tumor region T1, superior pole.

CDR3 residues: CSIDRSSGSGEQYF. The CDR3 DNA follows: TGCAGCATTGATCGCTCTAGCGGGAGTGGCGAGCAATACTTC. This chain connects TRBV29-1 to TRBJ2-7; 10 nucleotides match TRBD2. CDR3 length: 14 residues. Per germline, CDR1 SQVTM and CDR2 ANQGSEA.